These 2 T cell receptor beta chains originate from one sample sequenced in a study of beta chain features in type 1 diabetes. Isolated RNA was reverse transcribed in full, so expressed TCRB transcripts were sequenced. TCRdb keeps only in-frame clones here, not all; method: immunoSEQ multiplex PCR. The sample gives some 150,000 clones, about 44% of which show up once; over 0.4% is in the top ten. Sequencing used Tregs from blood. These receptors all stem from a man between 18 and 29 years old in good health.

This clone has more than one count but fewer than ten. The gene calls are TRBV7-2 and TRBJ1-2; D might be TRBD1 (5 bases). Germline CDR1 is SGHTA and CDR2 is FQGNSA. The CDR3 sequence is 12 residues long. Between the trimmed V and J ends, which lost 5 bases and 8 bases, there was a span of 12 bases. This CDR3 reads CASSPSGGGYTF. CDR3 DNA: TGTGCCAGCAGCCCGTCCGGGGGGGGCTACACCTTC. Combining the CDR3 with reference TRBV7-2 and TRBJ1-2 gives the whole variable domain GAGVSQSPSNKVTEKGKDVELRCDPISGHTALYWYRQSLGQGLEFLIYFQGNSAPDKSGLPSDRFSAERTGGSVSTLTIQRTQQEDSAVYLCASSPSGGGYTFGSGTRLTVV.

CDR3 residues: CSVVELTSGSSTDTQYF. In nucleotides, the CDR3 is TGCAGCGTTGTTGAATTGACTAGCGGGAGCAGCACAGATACGCAGTATTTT. J is TRBJ2-3 and V is TRBV29-1, with 12 bases aligning to TRBD2. Unmatched junction bases numbered 8, after V lost 4 bases and J lost 0 bases. This CDR3 spans 17 amino acids. CDR1 is SQVTM and CDR2 is ANQGSEA in the germline V gene.